The 14 T cell receptor beta chains below were found in one sample sequenced in a study of Ad26.COV2.S vaccination and SARS-CoV-2 variants. Clones were sequenced by immunoSEQ multiplex PCR, and TCRdb holds only the in-frame ones, with some missing. The data hold around 450,000 clones, with 90% observed a single time. Treatment: 19 received Ad26.COV2.S at low or high dose, single or two shots; several received placebo; per-sample allocation not given. Sampling happened 63 days after the first vaccine or placebo injection. The source material was peripheral blood, sampled in a trial of Ad26.COV2.S vaccine versus placebo. The receptors were gathered from a person aged 18-60 years who received the Ad26.COV2.S COVID-19 vaccine or a placebo.

The chain uses TRBV5-1 and TRBJ2-7; D uncertain. Germline values: CDR1 SGHRS, CDR2 YFSETQ. This CDR3 spans 15 amino acids. Trimming shortened V by 3 bases and J by 5 bases, and 18 bases separated the two germline ends. Written as DNA, the CDR3 is TGCGCCAGCAGCTCCCTTTTAACCCCCATCGACGAGCAGTACTTC. This gives the protein CASSSLLTPIDEQYF.

The chain carries TRBV5-4 and TRBJ2-1, with 11 bases aligning to TRBD2. Germline CDR1 and CDR2: SGHNT and YYREEE (reference sequence). V shed 5 bases and J 8 bases; nucleotides not matched to a gene: 3. The CDR3 loop spans 13 amino acids. CDR3 sequence (DNA): TGTGCCAGCAGTCGACTAGCGGGGCATGAGCAGTTCTTC. Protein: CASSRLAGHEQFF.

This clone has only one observation. The rearrangement uses TRBV5-8 and TRBJ2-5; D remains unclear. The CDR3 contains 14 residues. CDR1 SGHTS and CDR2 YDEGEE come from the germline V gene. The V end lost 0 bases, the J end lost 1 base, and 7 bases lay between the germline ends. The CDR3 bases are TGTGCCAGCAGCTTGGCCGTCTTCCAAGAGACCCAGTACTTC. It is translated as CASSLAVFQETQYF.

The chain uses TRBV19 and TRBJ2-1; TRBD2 agrees at 9 bases. The CDR3 runs 14 residues. Germline V gene data show CDR1 as LNHDA and CDR2 as SQIVND (reference sequence). J gave up 7 bases and V 6 bases, and 7 bases lay outside the gene matches. In nucleotides, the CDR3 is TGTGCCAGTAGCTCGCGGGAGGGTTGGAATGAGCAGTTCTTC. It is translated as CASSSREGWNEQFF.

The J gene is TRBJ2-2, the V gene TRBV6-5; the match to TRBD2 covers 11 bases. V lost 6 bases, J lost 6 bases, and 6 bases stayed unmatched. Germline V lookup: CDR1 MNHEY, CDR2 SVGAGI. CDR3 length: 15 residues. The DNA for the CDR3 is TGTGCCAGCAGCCGTAGCGGGAGGGCCGCCGGGGAGCTGTTTTTT. Protein product: CASSRSGRAAGELFF.

The chain employs TRBV12-5 and TRBJ2-7, with 12 bases fitting TRBD1. This CDR3 has 17 residues. The V gene's germline CDR1 is LGHNT and CDR2 FRNRAP. V lost 0 bases and J lost 1; bases outside the gene matches: 4. DNA of the CDR3: TGTGCTAGTGGTTTGGTAATGGGACAGGGGGCGTCCTACGAGCAGTACTTC. Translated, it gives CASGLVMGQGASYEQYF.

CDR3 sequence reads: CASGFVNQPQHF. CDR3 sequence (DNA): TGTGCCAGTGGGTTTGTCAATCAGCCCCAGCATTTT. The V and J genes are TRBV27 and TRBJ1-5; D is unresolved. The CDR3 sequence is 12 residues long. Deletions cut 9 bases from V and 3 bases from J, with 9 bases between. In germline, CDR1 is MNHEY, CDR2 SMNVEV (reference sequence).

DNA of the CDR3: TGTGCCATCGCAACCCGGGGAGGGCGCTACGAGCAGTACTTC. This translates into CAIATRGGRYEQYF. The chain uses TRBV28 and TRBJ2-7; TRBD2 matches at 7 bases. The germline V gene encodes CDR1 MDHEN and CDR2 SYDVKM. The CDR3 has 14 residues. Trimming took 10 bases from V and 3 from J; bases not matched to a gene: 12.

Points on this clone: Within the sample, other DNA sequences also encode this same CDR3. This chain connects TRBV5-1 to TRBJ2-1; TRBD2 matches 10 bases. Germline V gives CDR1 SGHRS, CDR2 YFSETQ. The J segment lost 4 bases and the V segment lost 1 base, leaving 2 bases of the junction unmatched. The length of the CDR3 is 15 residues. The CDR3 DNA sequence: TGCGCCAGCAGCTTGACTAGCGGGACTTACAATGAGCAGTTCTTC. It is translated as CASSLTSGTYNEQFF.

J is TRBJ2-1 and V is TRBV9; no firm D call. Germline CDR1 is SGDLS and CDR2 is YYNGEE. This CDR3 is built from 13 residues. V lost 4 bases, J lost 0 bases, and 5 bases lay in between. This CDR3 is CASSINSYNEQFF. The CDR3 coding sequence is TGTGCCAGCAGCATAAACTCCTACAATGAGCAGTTCTTC.

The V and J genes are TRBV5-6 and TRBJ2-2, with D perhaps given as TRBD1 or TRBD2 (5 bases each). The CDR3 is 14 residues long. Germline CDR1 is SGHDT and CDR2 is YYEEEE. Trimming shortened V by 5 bases and J by 6 bases, and 14 bases separated the two germline ends. The CDR3 DNA sequence: TGTGCCAGCAGACTAGGTCAGGGCCCCGGGGAGCTGTTTTTT. It codes for CASRLGQGPGELFF.

The chain recombines TRBV6-5 with TRBJ2-7, with TRBD1 matching 10 bases. Unmatched junction bases numbered 5, after V lost 8 bases and J lost 4 bases. CDR3 length equals 13 residues. Germline lookup yields CDR1 MNHEY and CDR2 SVGAGI. The CDR3 sequence: CASAGTGAYEQYF. The DNA of the CDR3 is TGTGCCAGCGCCGGGACAGGGGCTTACGAGCAGTACTTC.

This clone has more than one count but fewer than ten. The rearrangement uses TRBV7-6 and TRBJ2-5; a possible D gene is TRBD1 (5 bases). The germline V gene has CDR1 SGHVS and CDR2 FNYEAQ. CDR3 length: 14 residues. V lost 6 bases, J lost 4 bases, and 15 bases lay in between. The CDR3 DNA reads TGTGCCAGCAGTTCACCAGGGATGGGAGAGACCCAGTACTTC. As protein: CASSSPGMGETQYF.

This chain links TRBV19 with TRBJ1-5; 8 positions agree with TRBD1. The V and J ends lost 2 bases and 6 bases, in that order; junction bases with no gene match: 9. The CDR3 covers 16 residues. In germline, CDR1 is LNHDA, CDR2 SQIVND (reference sequence). The CDR3 loop is CASSIRGTGQFQPQHF. For the CDR3, the DNA is TGTGCCAGTAGTATAAGGGGGACAGGACAATTTCAGCCCCAGCATTTT.